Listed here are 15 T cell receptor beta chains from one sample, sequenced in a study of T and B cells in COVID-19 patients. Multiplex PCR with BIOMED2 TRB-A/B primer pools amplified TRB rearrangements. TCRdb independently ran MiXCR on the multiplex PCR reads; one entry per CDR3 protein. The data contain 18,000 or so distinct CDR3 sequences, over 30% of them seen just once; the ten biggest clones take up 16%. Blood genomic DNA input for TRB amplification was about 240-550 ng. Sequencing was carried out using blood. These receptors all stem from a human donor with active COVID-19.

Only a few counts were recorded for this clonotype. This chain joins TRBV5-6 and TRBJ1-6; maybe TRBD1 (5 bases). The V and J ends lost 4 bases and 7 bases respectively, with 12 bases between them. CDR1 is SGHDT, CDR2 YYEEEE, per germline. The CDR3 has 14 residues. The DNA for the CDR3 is TGTGCCAGCAGCCTGGGGGTCCGGAATTCACCCCTCCACTTT. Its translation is CASSLGVRNSPLHF.

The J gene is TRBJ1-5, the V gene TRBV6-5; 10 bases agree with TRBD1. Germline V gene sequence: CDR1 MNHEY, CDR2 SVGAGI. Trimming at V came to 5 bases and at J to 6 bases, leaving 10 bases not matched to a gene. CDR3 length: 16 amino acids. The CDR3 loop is CASSPGDRGISQPQHF. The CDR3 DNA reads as TGTGCCAGCAGTCCCGGGGACAGGGGCATAAGTCAGCCCCAGCATTTT.

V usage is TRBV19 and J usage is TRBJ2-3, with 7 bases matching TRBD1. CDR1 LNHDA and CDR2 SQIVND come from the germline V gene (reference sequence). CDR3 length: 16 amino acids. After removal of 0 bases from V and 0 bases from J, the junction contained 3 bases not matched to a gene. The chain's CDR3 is CASSIEGQLSTDTQYF. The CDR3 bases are TGTGCCAGTAGTATAGAGGGACAGCTTAGCACAGATACGCAGTATTTT.

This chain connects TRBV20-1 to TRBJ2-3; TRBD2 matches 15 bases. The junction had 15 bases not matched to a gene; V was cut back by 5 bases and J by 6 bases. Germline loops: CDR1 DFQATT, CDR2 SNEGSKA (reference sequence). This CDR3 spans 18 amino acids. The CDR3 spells CSADPGTSGGYGFDTQYF. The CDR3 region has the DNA TGCAGTGCTGACCCCGGGACTAGCGGGGGGTATGGTTTCGATACGCAGTATTTT.

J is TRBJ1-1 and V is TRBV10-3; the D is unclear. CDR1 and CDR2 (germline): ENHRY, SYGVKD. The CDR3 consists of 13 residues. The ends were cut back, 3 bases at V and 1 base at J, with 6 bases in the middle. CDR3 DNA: TGTGCCATCAGTGACCACAGGAACACTGAAGCTTTCTTT. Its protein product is CAISDHRNTEAFF.

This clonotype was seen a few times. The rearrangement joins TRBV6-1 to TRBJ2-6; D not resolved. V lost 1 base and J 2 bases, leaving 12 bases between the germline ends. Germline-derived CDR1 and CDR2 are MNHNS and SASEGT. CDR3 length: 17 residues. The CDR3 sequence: CASSEVAPRAGANVLTF. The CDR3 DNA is TGTGCCAGCAGTGAAGTCGCGCCCCGGGCTGGGGCCAACGTCCTGACTTTC.

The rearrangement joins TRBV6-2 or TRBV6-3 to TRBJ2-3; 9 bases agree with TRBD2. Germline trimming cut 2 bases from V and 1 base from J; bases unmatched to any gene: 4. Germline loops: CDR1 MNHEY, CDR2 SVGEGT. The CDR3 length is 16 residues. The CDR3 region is CASSYKAGGRTDTQYF. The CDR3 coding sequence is TGTGCCAGCAGTTACAAAGCGGGGGGACGCACAGATACGCAGTATTTT.

The CDR3 nucleotides are TGTGCTAGTGGTTTGGGAGGCGGGGGTCAAGAGACCCAGTACTTC. Amino acids: CASGLGGGGQETQYF. The rearrangement links TRBV12-5 to TRBJ2-5, with 7 bases lining up with TRBD2. J lost 2 bases, V lost 1 base, and 4 bases had no gene match. The germline CDR1 and CDR2 sequences are LGHNT and FRNRAP. The CDR3 sequence is 15 residues long. The entire variable domain, with the rest obtained from reference TRBV12-5 and TRBJ2-5, is as follows: DARVTQTPRHKVTEMGQEVTMRCQPILGHNTVFWYRQTMMQGLELLAYFRNRAPLDDSGMPKDRFSAEMPDATLATLKIQPSEPRDSAVYFCASGLGGGGQETQYFGPGTRLLVL.

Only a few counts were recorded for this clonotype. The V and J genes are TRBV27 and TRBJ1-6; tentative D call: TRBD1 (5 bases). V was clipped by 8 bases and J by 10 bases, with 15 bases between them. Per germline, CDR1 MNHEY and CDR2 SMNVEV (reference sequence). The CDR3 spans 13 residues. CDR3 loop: CASRDDGYSPLHF. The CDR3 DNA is TGTGCCAGCCGGGACGATGGTTACTCACCCCTCCACTTT.

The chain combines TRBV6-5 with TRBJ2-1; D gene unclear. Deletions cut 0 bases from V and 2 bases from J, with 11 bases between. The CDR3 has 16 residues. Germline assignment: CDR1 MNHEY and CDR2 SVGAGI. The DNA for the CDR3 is TGTGCCAGCAGTTACTCCTTAACCTCAACCTACAATGAGCAGTTCTTC. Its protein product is CASSYSLTSTYNEQFF.

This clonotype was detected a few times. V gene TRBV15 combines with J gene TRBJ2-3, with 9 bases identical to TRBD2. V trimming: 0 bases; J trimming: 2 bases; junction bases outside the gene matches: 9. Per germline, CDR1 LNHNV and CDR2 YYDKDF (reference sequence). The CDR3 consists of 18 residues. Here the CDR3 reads CATSRDRRLAGNTDTQYF. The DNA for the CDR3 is TGTGCCACCAGCAGAGATCGCCGCCTAGCGGGGAACACAGATACGCAGTATTTT.

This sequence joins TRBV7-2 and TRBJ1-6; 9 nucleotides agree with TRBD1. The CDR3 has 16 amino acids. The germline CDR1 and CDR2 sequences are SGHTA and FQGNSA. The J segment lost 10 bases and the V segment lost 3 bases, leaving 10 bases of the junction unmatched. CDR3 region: CASSFSGTGSGSPLHF. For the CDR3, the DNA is TGTGCCAGCAGCTTTTCCGGGACAGGGAGCGGGTCACCCCTCCACTTT.

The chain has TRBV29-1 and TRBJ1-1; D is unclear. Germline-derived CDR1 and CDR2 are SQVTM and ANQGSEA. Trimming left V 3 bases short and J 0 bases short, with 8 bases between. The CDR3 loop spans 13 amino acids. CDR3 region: CSVEVRMNTEAFF. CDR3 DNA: TGCAGCGTTGAGGTCAGAATGAACACTGAAGCTTTCTTT.

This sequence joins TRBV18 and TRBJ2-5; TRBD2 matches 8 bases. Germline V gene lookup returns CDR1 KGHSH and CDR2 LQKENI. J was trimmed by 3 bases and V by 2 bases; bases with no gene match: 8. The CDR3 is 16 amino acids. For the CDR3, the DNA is TGTGCCAGCTCACCAAGGGAAGCGGGGGCAGAAGAGACCCAGTACTTC. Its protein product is CASSPREAGAEETQYF.

CDR3 in DNA: TGTGCCAGCAGTGAAACGGGTTTTAGCAATCAGCCCCAGCATTTT. This encodes CASSETGFSNQPQHF. The chain uses TRBV2 and TRBJ1-5; D gene ambiguous. V lost 2 bases and J 0 bases, leaving 8 bases between the germline ends. From germline, CDR1 is SNHLY and CDR2 FYNNEI. The CDR3 extends over 15 amino acids.